These T cell receptor beta chains were read from a single sample in a study of regulatory T cells in long-lasting Graves disease. TCRdb re-called the multiplex PCR reads with MiXCR, one entry per CDR3 protein. Among approximately 390,000 distinct CDR3 sequences, roughly 15% were seen once, and the ten largest hold 20% to 25%. These data are also associated with another study on T cells in Graves' hyperthyroidism and ophthalmopathy.

This specimen was peripheral blood mononuclear cells (PBMCs), taken at new diagnosis, from a patient treated with antithyroid drugs. All receptors come from a woman between 18 and 29 years old with Graves disease. CDR3s include the opening cysteine and the closing phenylalanine or tryptophan. D genes are given only for firm matches. A row's size may be missing; if present it is once, few, many or a size class.

v_gene: TRBV18; j_gene: TRBJ1-3; abundance: many; len: 16; d_gene: NA; CDR3aa: CASSPPATAGGDTIYF; CDR3nt: TGTGCCAGCTCACCACCCGCGACGGCGGGAGGAGACACCATATATTTT
v_gene: TRBV9; j_gene: TRBJ2-7; abundance: few; len: 15; d_gene: NA; CDR3aa: CASSVGPVTSYEQYF; CDR3nt: TGTGCCAGCAGCGTAGGTCCGGTAACCTCCTACGAGCAGTACTTC
v_gene: TRBV5-1; j_gene: TRBJ2-5; abundance: many; len: 14; d_gene: NA; CDR3aa: CASSLGPSVETQYF; CDR3nt: TGCGCCAGCAGCTTGGGACCTAGCGTGGAGACCCAGTACTTC
v_gene: TRBV5-1; j_gene: TRBJ1-1; abundance: few; len: 15; d_gene: TRBD1; CDR3aa: CASSLRSGQGTEAFF; CDR3nt: TGCGCCAGCAGTCTCCGCTCGGGACAGGGGACTGAAGCTTTCTTT
v_gene: TRBV15; j_gene: TRBJ1-3; abundance: NA; len: 15; d_gene: NA; CDR3aa: CATSSNRDSGNTIYF; CDR3nt: TGTGCCACCAGCAGTAACAGGGACTCTGGAAACACCATATATTTT
v_gene: TRBV20-1; j_gene: TRBJ2-1; abundance: NA; len: 11; d_gene: NA; CDR3aa: CSANQGGEQFF; CDR3nt: TGCAGTGCTAATCAGGGAGGTGAGCAGTTCTTC
v_gene: TRBV10-1; j_gene: TRBJ2-1; abundance: few; len: 17; d_gene: TRBD2; CDR3aa: CASSESGGSTPLGEQFF; CDR3nt: TGCGCCAGCAGTGAGTCGGGGGGGTCTACCCCCCTTGGGGAGCAGTTCTTC
v_gene: TRBV6-2/TRBV6-3; j_gene: TRBJ2-7; abundance: many; len: 14; d_gene: NA; CDR3aa: CASLLRSPSYEQYF; CDR3nt: TGTGCCAGCCTCCTACGGTCCCCCTCCTACGAGCAGTACTTC
v_gene: TRBV15; j_gene: TRBJ1-1; abundance: few; len: 14; d_gene: TRBD1; CDR3aa: CATSTRTGETEAFF; CDR3nt: TGTGCCACCAGCACTCGGACAGGAGAGACTGAAGCTTTCTTT
v_gene: TRBV10-3; j_gene: TRBJ2-3; abundance: many; len: 14; d_gene: NA; CDR3aa: CAIRGSAPPDTQYF; CDR3nt: TGTGCCATCAGGGGCAGCGCGCCGCCGGATACGCAGTATTTT
v_gene: TRBV7-9; j_gene: TRBJ2-5; abundance: few; len: 18; d_gene: TRBD1; CDR3aa: CASSFSGQGAGLQETQYF; CDR3nt: TGTGCCAGCAGCTTTTCCGGGCAGGGGGCTGGCCTTCAGGAGACCCAGTACTTC
v_gene: TRBV6-1; j_gene: TRBJ1-1; abundance: many; len: 13; d_gene: TRBD1; CDR3aa: CASTATRDSEAFF; CDR3nt: TGTGCCAGCACCGCAACCCGGGACAGCGAAGCTTTCTTT
v_gene: TRBV5-1; j_gene: TRBJ1-6; abundance: many; len: 15; d_gene: NA; CDR3aa: CASSFGASDNSPLHF; CDR3nt: TGCGCCAGCAGCTTTGGGGCGTCCGATAATTCACCCCTCCACTTT
v_gene: TRBV12-3/TRBV12-4; j_gene: TRBJ1-5; abundance: many; len: 16; d_gene: TRBD1; CDR3aa: CASSWVITGVSQPQHF; CDR3nt: TGTGCCAGCAGTTGGGTTATAACAGGGGTGAGTCAGCCCCAGCATTTT
v_gene: TRBV2; j_gene: TRBJ2-7; abundance: many; len: 14; d_gene: NA; CDR3aa: CASSEIGTAYEQYF; CDR3nt: TGTGCCAGCAGTGAAATAGGAACCGCCTACGAGCAGTACTTC
v_gene: TRBV28; j_gene: TRBJ2-2; abundance: many; len: 14; d_gene: NA; CDR3aa: CASSPRTVTGELFF; CDR3nt: TGTGCCAGCAGCCCCCGGACAGTCACCGGGGAGCTGTTTTTT
v_gene: TRBV6-5; j_gene: TRBJ1-2; abundance: few; len: 15; d_gene: NA; CDR3aa: CASSYLRQGYYGYTF; CDR3nt: TGTGCCAGCAGTTACCTTCGTCAGGGATACTATGGCTACACCTTC
v_gene: TRBV14; j_gene: TRBJ1-5; abundance: NA; len: 15; d_gene: NA; CDR3aa: CASSCVSSSNQPQHF; CDR3nt: TGTGCCAGCAGTTGCGTATCTAGTAGCAATCAGCCCCAGCATTTT
v_gene: TRBV6-2/TRBV6-3; j_gene: TRBJ2-1; abundance: few; len: 16; d_gene: TRBD1; CDR3aa: CASSEEYWTGTDEQFF; CDR3nt: TGTGCCAGCAGTGAAGAGTATTGGACAGGGACCGATGAGCAGTTCTTC
v_gene: TRBV30; j_gene: TRBJ1-4; abundance: many; len: 15; d_gene: TRBD1; CDR3aa: CAWSPRQGSNEKLFF; CDR3nt: TGTGCCTGGAGTCCACGACAGGGATCTAATGAAAAACTGTTTTTT
v_gene: TRBV6-5; j_gene: TRBJ2-1; abundance: NA; len: 17; d_gene: TRBD2; CDR3aa: CASSYRASGSSYNEQFF; CDR3nt: TGTGCCAGCAGTTACAGGGCTAGCGGGAGCTCCTACAATGAGCAGTTCTTC
v_gene: TRBV5-1; j_gene: TRBJ2-6; abundance: NA; len: 16; d_gene: NA; CDR3aa: CASSLGGVSGANVLTF; CDR3nt: TGCGCCAGCAGCTTGGGGGGGGTCTCTGGGGCCAACGTCCTGACTTTC
v_gene: TRBV28; j_gene: TRBJ1-5; abundance: many; len: 14; d_gene: NA; CDR3aa: CASSPLGAIQPQHF; CDR3nt: TGTGCCAGCAGTCCTCTCGGGGCAATTCAGCCCCAGCATTTT
v_gene: TRBV11-2; j_gene: TRBJ2-5; abundance: many; len: 19; d_gene: TRBD1; CDR3aa: CASSLDTQGARDGIVTQYF; CDR3nt: TGTGCCAGCAGCTTAGACACCCAGGGGGCGCGGGACGGGATAGTGACCCAGTACTTC
v_gene: TRBV27; j_gene: TRBJ2-7; abundance: many; len: 13; d_gene: TRBD2; CDR3aa: CASTHGGGLEQYF; CDR3nt: TGTGCCAGCACCCACGGCGGGGGTCTGGAGCAGTACTTC
v_gene: TRBV28; j_gene: TRBJ1-2; abundance: few; len: 12; d_gene: NA; CDR3aa: CASSIQGVGYTF; CDR3nt: TGTGCCAGCAGTATACAGGGTGTTGGCTACACCTTC
v_gene: TRBV5-1; j_gene: TRBJ1-1; abundance: many; len: 11; d_gene: NA; CDR3aa: CASRSNTEAFF; CDR3nt: TGCGCCAGCAGGAGTAACACTGAAGCTTTCTTT
v_gene: TRBV3-1; j_gene: TRBJ2-1; abundance: NA; len: 16; d_gene: TRBD2; CDR3aa: CASSLPGLAGTGEQFF; CDR3nt: TGTGCCAGCAGCCTGCCGGGACTAGCGGGTACAGGGGAGCAGTTCTTC